The 20 T cell receptor beta chains presented below share a single source sample, sequenced in a study of blood T cell repertoires in COVID-19. Produced via immunoSEQ multiplex PCR; TCRdb's table is partial and in-frame only. The sample shows some 300,000 clones, 75% to 90% of them seen only once. Material: PBMCs or T cells enriched from blood (not recorded which). Receptors originate from a woman aged 40 to 50 who had recovered from COVID-19.

The genes are TRBV6-2 or TRBV6-3 and TRBJ2-7, with TRBD2 as a possible D gene (6 bases). The germline V gene has CDR1 MNHEY and CDR2 SVGEGT. The V gene lost 3 bases and the J gene lost 6 bases, with 15 bases spanning the gap. The CDR3 is 14 residues long. This CDR3 reads CASSYHYGDFEQYF. As DNA, the CDR3 is TGTGCCAGCAGTTATCACTACGGGGACTTCGAGCAGTACTTC.

V and J are TRBV19 and TRBJ2-7; 7 bases are shared with TRBD1. With V trimmed by 4 bases and J by 3 bases, 3 bases remained unmatched. Germline assignment: CDR1 LNHDA and CDR2 SQIVND (reference sequence). The CDR3 is made up of 13 amino acids. For the CDR3, the DNA is TGTGCCAGTAGTAACCGGGACAGCTACGAGCAGTACTTC. Encoded protein: CASSNRDSYEQYF.

The DNA for the CDR3 is TGTGCCAGCAGCCAAGGGACAGCTAATTCACCCCTCCACTTT. Translation: CASSQGTANSPLHF. The rearrangement uses TRBV14 and TRBJ1-6; the D gene is possibly TRBD1 (6 bases). Trimming cost V 1 base and J 6 bases, with 7 bases left between them. Germline lookup yields CDR1 SGHDN and CDR2 FVKESK. This CDR3 contains 14 residues.

This chain uses TRBV18 with TRBJ1-6; 7 bases are shared with TRBD1. The germline gives CDR1 KGHSH, CDR2 LQKENI. With V trimmed by 3 bases and J by 7 bases, 18 bases remained unmatched. This CDR3 comprises 19 residues. This chain's CDR3 is CASSPSEGQQITWNSPLHF. The CDR3, as DNA: TGTGCCAGCTCACCTTCCGAGGGACAGCAAATCACCTGGAATTCACCCCTCCACTTT.

This clone has a handful of counts. This chain joins TRBV11-2 and TRBJ1-2, with TRBD1 matching over 9 bases. J was trimmed by 4 bases and V by 4 bases; bases with no gene match: 10. Per the germline V gene, CDR1 is SGHAT and CDR2 is FQNNGV. This CDR3 is 16 amino acids long. The CDR3, as DNA: TGTGCCAGCAGCTCCGACGCCGGGACAGGGACCTATGGCTACACCTTC. Translation: CASSSDAGTGTYGYTF. The entire variable domain, with the rest obtained from reference TRBV11-2 and TRBJ1-2, is as follows: EAGVAQSPRYKIIEKRQSVAFWCNPISGHATLYWYQQILGQGPKLLIQFQNNGVVDDSQLPKDRFSAERLKGVDSTLKIQPAKLEDSAVYLCASSSDAGTGTYGYTFGSGTRLTVV.

The chain links TRBV27 to TRBJ2-1; no firm D call. V was shortened by 1 base and J by 8 bases, with 9 bases between the two germline ends. This CDR3 is built from 13 residues. The germline V gene has CDR1 MNHEY and CDR2 SMNVEV (reference sequence). For the CDR3, the DNA is TGTGCCAGCAGTTTATACCCCTGGCATGAGCAGTTCTTC. Translating gives CASSLYPWHEQFF.

The chain has TRBV15 and TRBJ1-5; D not certain. Germline CDR1 is LNHNV and CDR2 is YYDKDF (reference sequence). Trimming cost V 0 bases and J 1 base, with 7 bases left between them. CDR3 length: 15 amino acids. CDR3 sequence: CATSREGLSNQPQHF. CDR3 nucleotide sequence: TGTGCCACCAGCAGAGAGGGCTTGAGCAATCAGCCCCAGCATTTT.

V is TRBV11-3 and J is TRBJ2-2; the D is unclear. The CDR3 covers 15 residues. V was pared by 1 base and J by 0 bases, with 6 bases between. Germline V gene data show CDR1 as SGHNT and CDR2 as YENEEA. CDR3 loop: CASSLGQTNTGELFF. The CDR3 region has the DNA TGTGCCAGCAGCTTAGGGCAGACGAACACCGGGGAGCTGTTTTTT.

CDR3 in amino acids: CASSDVQPQHF. The CDR3 nucleotides are TGTGCCAGCAGTGACGTCCAGCCCCAGCATTTT. The J gene is TRBJ1-5, the V gene TRBV6-1, with no clear D. CDR1 MNHNS and CDR2 SASEGT come from the germline V gene. The CDR3 extends over 11 amino acids. Trimming removed 3 bases at V and 7 bases at J, with 4 bases between.

The chain carries TRBV6-5 and TRBJ1-4, with D uncertain. Trimming took 3 bases from V and 3 from J, leaving 11 bases between them. Germline V gene lookup returns CDR1 MNHEY and CDR2 SVGAGI. This CDR3 is built from 15 residues. DNA of the CDR3: TGTGCCAGCAGTTATGGCGGGCGGCCTAATGAAAAACTGTTTTTT. Protein: CASSYGGRPNEKLFF.

This clone appeared a few times. V gene TRBV6-5 combines with J gene TRBJ1-2, with 10 bases lining up with TRBD1. The germline V gene has CDR1 MNHEY and CDR2 SVGAGI. V lost 0 bases, J lost 8 bases, and 0 bases stayed unmatched. The CDR3 consists of 13 residues. CDR3 in DNA: TGTGCCAGCAGTTACTCGACAGGGGGCGGCTACACCTTC. As protein: CASSYSTGGGYTF.

On this clone: One end of the junction is discordant with germline, which a read error may explain. The CDR3 nucleotides read TGTGCCAGCTCACCACCGGTTCCGCAGGCCTCTGAATCTTTCTTT. Its protein is CASSPPVPQASESFF. V is TRBV18 and J is TRBJ1-1, with D unresolved. The germline V gene has CDR1 KGHSH and CDR2 LQKENI. This CDR3 comprises 15 residues.

The gene calls are TRBV7-2 and TRBJ1-5, with 9 bases that match TRBD1. Trimming removed 6 bases from V and 1 base from J; junction bases left unmatched: 4. The CDR3 runs 15 residues. The germline gives CDR1 SGHTA, CDR2 FQGNSA. DNA of the CDR3: TGTGCCAGCAGTAGACAGGGGGGAAGCAATCAGCCCCAGCATTTT. This encodes CASSRQGGSNQPQHF.

The rearrangement joins TRBV6-6 to TRBJ2-4; no clear D gene. This CDR3 has 14 residues. Looked up from germline, CDR1 is MNHNY and CDR2 is SVGAGI (reference sequence). Deletions cut 6 bases from V and 0 bases from J, with 9 bases between. CDR3 in DNA: TGTGCCAGCAGGGCTGGGCTAGCCAAAAACATTCAGTACTTC. Encoded protein: CASRAGLAKNIQYF.

This chain joins TRBV4-2 and TRBJ1-1, with a possible D match to TRBD1 (5 bases). The CDR3 contains 12 residues. Germline values: CDR1 LGHNA, CDR2 YNFKEQ. CDR3 DNA: TGTGCTACCGGGTGGGGGGACACTGAAGCTTTCTTT. Protein product: CATGWGDTEAFF.

The V call is TRBV6-2 or TRBV6-3, the J call TRBJ1-4; no clear D. Trimming stripped 4 bases from V and 3 bases from J, with 9 bases between. Germline V CDR1 and CDR2: MNHEY, SVGEGT. CDR3 size: 14 residues. The CDR3, as DNA: TGTGCCAGCAGTTCCGGGGAGCCTAATGAAAAACTGTTTTTT. Its protein product is CASSSGEPNEKLFF.

The chain couples TRBV5-4 to TRBJ1-6; unclear D gene. Trimming took off 4 bases at V and 7 bases at J, with 9 bases between the two ends. The CDR3 is 13 amino acids. Germline loops: CDR1 SGHNT, CDR2 YYREEE (reference sequence). CDR3 sequence reads: CASSRTVNSPLHF. CDR3 nucleotide sequence: TGTGCCAGCAGCCGCACAGTAAATTCACCCCTCCACTTT.

In this sample, this clone turned up once. The gene calls are TRBV4-1 and TRBJ2-1; no firm D call. Germline V gene sequence: CDR1 MGHRA, CDR2 YSYEKL. Between the trimmed V and J ends, which lost 3 bases and 7 bases, there was a span of 19 bases. This CDR3 is 16 amino acids long. CDR3 nucleotides: TGCGCCAGCAGCCAGTCACGGGTTAATGTTGAAAATGAGCAGTTCTTC. Its translation: CASSQSRVNVENEQFF.

V gene TRBV30 combines with J gene TRBJ2-1; perhaps TRBD2 as D (7 bases). Germline V gives CDR1 GTSNPN, CDR2 SVGIG (reference sequence). Between the trimmed V and J ends, which lost 2 bases and 0 bases, there was a span of 17 bases. CDR3 length: 17 amino acids. The CDR3 loop is CAWSKGEGSSSYNEQFF. DNA for the CDR3: TGTGCCTGGAGTAAGGGGGAGGGATCGAGCTCCTACAATGAGCAGTTCTTC.

This rearrangement joins TRBV24-1 to TRBJ2-7; TRBD2 is a possible D gene (7 bases). V lost 4 bases, J lost 2 bases, and 23 bases lay in between. CDR3 length: 18 residues. Germline lookup yields CDR1 KGHDR and CDR2 SFDVKD. CDR3 residues: CATSDHYTCGGSAYEQYF. CDR3 coding DNA: TGTGCCACCAGTGACCACTATACATGCGGGGGCTCCGCCTACGAGCAGTACTTC.